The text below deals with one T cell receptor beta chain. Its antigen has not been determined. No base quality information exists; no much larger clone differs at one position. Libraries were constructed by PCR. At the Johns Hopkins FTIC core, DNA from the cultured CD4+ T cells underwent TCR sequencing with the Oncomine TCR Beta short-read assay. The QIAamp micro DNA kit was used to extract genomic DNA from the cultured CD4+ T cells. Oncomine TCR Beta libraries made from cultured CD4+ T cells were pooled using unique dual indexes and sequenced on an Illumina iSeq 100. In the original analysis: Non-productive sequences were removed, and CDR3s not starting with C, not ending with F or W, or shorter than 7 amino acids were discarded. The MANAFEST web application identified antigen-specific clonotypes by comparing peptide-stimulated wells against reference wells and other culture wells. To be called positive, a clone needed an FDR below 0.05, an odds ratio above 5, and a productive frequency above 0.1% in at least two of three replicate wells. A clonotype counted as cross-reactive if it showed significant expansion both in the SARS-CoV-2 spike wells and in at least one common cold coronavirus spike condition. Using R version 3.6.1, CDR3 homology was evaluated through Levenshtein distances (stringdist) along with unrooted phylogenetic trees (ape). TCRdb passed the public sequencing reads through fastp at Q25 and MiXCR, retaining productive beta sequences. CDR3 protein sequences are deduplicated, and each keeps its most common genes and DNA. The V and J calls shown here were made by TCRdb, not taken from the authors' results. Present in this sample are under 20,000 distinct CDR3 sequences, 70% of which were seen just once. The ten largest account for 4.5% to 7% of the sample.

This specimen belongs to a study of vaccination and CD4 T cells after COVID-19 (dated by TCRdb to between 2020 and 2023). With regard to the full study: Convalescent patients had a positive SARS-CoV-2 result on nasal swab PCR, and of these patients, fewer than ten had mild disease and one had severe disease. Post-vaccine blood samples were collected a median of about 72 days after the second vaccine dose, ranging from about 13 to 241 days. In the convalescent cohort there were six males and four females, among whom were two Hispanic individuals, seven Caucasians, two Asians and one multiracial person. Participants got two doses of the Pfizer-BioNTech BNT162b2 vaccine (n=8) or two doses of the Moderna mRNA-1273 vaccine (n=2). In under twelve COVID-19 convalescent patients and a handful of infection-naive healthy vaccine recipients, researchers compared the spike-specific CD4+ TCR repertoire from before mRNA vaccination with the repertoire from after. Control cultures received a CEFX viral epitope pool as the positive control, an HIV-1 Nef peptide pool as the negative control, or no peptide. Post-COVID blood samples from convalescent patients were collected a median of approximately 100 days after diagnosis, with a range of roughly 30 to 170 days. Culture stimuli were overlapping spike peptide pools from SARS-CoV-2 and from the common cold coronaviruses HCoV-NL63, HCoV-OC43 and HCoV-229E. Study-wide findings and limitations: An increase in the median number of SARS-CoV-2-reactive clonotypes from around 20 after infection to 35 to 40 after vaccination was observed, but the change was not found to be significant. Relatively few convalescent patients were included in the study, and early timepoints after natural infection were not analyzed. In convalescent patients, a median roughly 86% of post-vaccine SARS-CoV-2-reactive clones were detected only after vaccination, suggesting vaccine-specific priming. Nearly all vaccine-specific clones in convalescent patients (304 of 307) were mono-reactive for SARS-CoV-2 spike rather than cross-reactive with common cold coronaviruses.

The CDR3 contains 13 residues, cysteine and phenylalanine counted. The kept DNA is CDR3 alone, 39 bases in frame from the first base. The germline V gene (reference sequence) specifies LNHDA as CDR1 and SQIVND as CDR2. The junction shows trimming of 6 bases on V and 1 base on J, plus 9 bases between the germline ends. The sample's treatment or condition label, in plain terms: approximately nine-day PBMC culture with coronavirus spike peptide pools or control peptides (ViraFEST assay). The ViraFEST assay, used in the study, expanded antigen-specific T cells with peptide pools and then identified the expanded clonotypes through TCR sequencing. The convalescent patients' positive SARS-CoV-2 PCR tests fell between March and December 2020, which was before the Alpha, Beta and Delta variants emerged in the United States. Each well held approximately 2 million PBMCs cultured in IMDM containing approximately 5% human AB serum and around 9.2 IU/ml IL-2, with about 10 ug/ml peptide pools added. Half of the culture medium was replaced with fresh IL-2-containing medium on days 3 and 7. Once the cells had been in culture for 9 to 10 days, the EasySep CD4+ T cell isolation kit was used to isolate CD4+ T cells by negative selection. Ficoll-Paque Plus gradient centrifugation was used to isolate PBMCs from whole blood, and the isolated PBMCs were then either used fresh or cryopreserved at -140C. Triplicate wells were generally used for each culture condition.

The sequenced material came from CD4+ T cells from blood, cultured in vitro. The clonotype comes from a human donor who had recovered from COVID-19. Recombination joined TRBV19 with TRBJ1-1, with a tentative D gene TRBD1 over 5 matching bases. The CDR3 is CASRDTRNTEAFF. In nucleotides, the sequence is TGTGCCAGTAGGGACACAAGGAACACTGAAGCTTTCTTT.